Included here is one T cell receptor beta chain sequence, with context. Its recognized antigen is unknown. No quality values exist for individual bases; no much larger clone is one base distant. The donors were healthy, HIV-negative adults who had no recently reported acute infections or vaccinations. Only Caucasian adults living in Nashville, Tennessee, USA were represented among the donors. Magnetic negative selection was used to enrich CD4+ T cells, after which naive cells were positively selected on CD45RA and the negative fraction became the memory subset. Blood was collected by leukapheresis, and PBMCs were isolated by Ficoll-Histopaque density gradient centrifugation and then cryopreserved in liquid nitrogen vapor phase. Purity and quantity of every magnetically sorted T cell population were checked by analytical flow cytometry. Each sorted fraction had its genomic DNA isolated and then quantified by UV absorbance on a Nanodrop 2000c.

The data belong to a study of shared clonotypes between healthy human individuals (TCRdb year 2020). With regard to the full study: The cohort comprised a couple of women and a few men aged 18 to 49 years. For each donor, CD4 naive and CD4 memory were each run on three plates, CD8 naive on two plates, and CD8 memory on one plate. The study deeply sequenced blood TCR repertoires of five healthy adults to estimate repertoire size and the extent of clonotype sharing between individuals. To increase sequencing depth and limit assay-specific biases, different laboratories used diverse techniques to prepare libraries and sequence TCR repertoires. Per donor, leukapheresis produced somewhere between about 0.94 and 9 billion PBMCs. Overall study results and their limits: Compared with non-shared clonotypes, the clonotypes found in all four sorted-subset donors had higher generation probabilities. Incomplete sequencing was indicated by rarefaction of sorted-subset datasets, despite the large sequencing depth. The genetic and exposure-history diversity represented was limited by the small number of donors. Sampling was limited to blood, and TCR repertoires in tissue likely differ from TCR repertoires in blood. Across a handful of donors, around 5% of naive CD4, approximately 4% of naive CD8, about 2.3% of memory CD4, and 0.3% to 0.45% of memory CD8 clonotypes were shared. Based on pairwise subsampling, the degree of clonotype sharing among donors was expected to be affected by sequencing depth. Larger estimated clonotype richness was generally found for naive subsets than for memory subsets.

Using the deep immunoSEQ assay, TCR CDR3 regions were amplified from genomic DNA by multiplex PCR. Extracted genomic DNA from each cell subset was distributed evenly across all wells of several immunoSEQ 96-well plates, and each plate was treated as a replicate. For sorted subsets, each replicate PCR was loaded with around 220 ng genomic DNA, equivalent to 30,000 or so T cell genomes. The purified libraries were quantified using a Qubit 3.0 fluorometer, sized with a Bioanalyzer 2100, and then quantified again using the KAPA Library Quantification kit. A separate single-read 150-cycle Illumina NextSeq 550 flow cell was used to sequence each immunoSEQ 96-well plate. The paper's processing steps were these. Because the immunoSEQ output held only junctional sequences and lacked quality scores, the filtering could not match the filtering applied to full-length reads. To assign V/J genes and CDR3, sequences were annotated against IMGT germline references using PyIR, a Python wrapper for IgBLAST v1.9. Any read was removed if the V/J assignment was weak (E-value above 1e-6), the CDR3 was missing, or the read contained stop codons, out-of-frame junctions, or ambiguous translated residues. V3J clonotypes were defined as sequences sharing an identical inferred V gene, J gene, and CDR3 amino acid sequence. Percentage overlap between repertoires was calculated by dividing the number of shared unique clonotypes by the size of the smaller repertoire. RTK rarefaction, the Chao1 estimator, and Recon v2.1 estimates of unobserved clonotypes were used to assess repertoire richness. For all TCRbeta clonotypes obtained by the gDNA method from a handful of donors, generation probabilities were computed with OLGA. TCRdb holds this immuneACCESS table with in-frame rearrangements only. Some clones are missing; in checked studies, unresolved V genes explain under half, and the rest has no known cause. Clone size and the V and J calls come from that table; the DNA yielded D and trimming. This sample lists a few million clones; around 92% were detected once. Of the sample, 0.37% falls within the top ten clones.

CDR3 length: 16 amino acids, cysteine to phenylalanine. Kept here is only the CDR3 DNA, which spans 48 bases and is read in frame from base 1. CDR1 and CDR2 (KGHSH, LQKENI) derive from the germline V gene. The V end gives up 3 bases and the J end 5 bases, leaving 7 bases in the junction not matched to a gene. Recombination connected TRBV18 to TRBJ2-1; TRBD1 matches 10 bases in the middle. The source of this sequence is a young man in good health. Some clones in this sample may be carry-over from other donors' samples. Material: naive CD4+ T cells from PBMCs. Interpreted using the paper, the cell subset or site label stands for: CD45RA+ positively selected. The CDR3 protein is CASSPTGGGIDNEQFF. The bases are TGTGCCAGCTCACCGACAGGGGGCGGGATAGACAATGAGCAGTTCTTC.